This is a list of T cell receptor beta chains from one sample in a study of blood T cell repertoires in COVID-19. Profiling relied on immunoSEQ multiplex PCR, and the TCRdb table lists in-frame clones only, not all of them. Among about 400,000 clones listed, over 75% were seen once. Sequenced input: PBMCs or T cells enriched from blood (not recorded which). The receptors stem from a woman in her thirties or forties with acute COVID-19. Each CDR3 is given with its conserved first and last residue. Rows give clone size only sometimes, using once, few, many, or a class for an expanded clone.

abundance: -; v_gene: TRBV2; j_gene: TRBJ1-5; CDR3aa: CASSLSDQPQHF
abundance: -; v_gene: TRBV11-2; j_gene: TRBJ2-7; CDR3aa: CASSSLAGYEQYF
abundance: many; v_gene: TRBV30; j_gene: TRBJ2-1; CDR3aa: CAWDSWRGVSEQFF
abundance: -; v_gene: TRBV29-1; j_gene: TRBJ2-1; CDR3aa: CSVVGPERSGEQFF
abundance: -; v_gene: TRBV19; j_gene: TRBJ2-2; CDR3aa: CASTKTGWNTGELFF
abundance: -; v_gene: TRBV12-3/TRBV12-4; j_gene: TRBJ1-5; CDR3aa: CASSPTRGQPQHF
abundance: -; v_gene: TRBV5-6; j_gene: TRBJ2-3; CDR3aa: CASSSREGSTDTQYF
abundance: few; v_gene: TRBV5-6; j_gene: TRBJ2-7; CDR3aa: CASRLPGQGYEQYF
abundance: -; v_gene: TRBV10-3; j_gene: TRBJ1-2; CDR3aa: CAISEQANYGYTF
abundance: -; v_gene: TRBV4-1; j_gene: TRBJ1-4; CDR3aa: CASSQVEVAGGLGNEKLFF
abundance: once; v_gene: TRBV5-8; j_gene: TRBJ1-1; CDR3aa: CASSLDSGAFF
abundance: -; v_gene: TRBV5-1; j_gene: TRBJ2-2; CDR3aa: CASSLVAGPNTGELFF
abundance: -; v_gene: TRBV5-6; j_gene: TRBJ2-2; CDR3aa: CASSPWTGGTGELFF
abundance: -; v_gene: TRBV5-1; j_gene: TRBJ1-1; CDR3aa: CASSWQGNTEAFF
abundance: -; v_gene: TRBV2; j_gene: TRBJ1-2; CDR3aa: CASSEGGPGGYTF
abundance: -; v_gene: TRBV30; j_gene: TRBJ1-5; CDR3aa: CAWSGQGISNQPQHF
abundance: -; v_gene: TRBV9; j_gene: TRBJ1-3; CDR3aa: CASSVVPGDSGNTIYF
abundance: once; v_gene: TRBV6-1; j_gene: TRBJ1-4; CDR3aa: CASSGSAVIGREKLFF
abundance: -; v_gene: TRBV9; j_gene: TRBJ2-2; CDR3aa: CASSVEGAGTGELFF
abundance: once; v_gene: TRBV5-1; j_gene: TRBJ1-1; CDR3aa: CASSLARTGANTEAFF
abundance: -; v_gene: TRBV2; j_gene: TRBJ1-4; CDR3aa: CASTGQLATNEKLFF
abundance: -; v_gene: TRBV4-2; j_gene: TRBJ2-1; CDR3aa: CASSQEGAIYNEQFF
abundance: -; v_gene: TRBV7-8; j_gene: TRBJ1-2; CDR3aa: CASSPPEGGYTF
abundance: -; v_gene: TRBV11-3; j_gene: TRBJ2-5; CDR3aa: CASSPGQNYQETQYF
abundance: -; v_gene: TRBV19; j_gene: TRBJ2-1; CDR3aa: CASQPQGRTHNEQFF
abundance: -; v_gene: TRBV11-3; j_gene: TRBJ2-5; CDR3aa: CASSLHPWASGGNEETQYF
abundance: -; v_gene: TRBV7-9; j_gene: TRBJ1-6; CDR3aa: CASSSTGKPNSPLHF